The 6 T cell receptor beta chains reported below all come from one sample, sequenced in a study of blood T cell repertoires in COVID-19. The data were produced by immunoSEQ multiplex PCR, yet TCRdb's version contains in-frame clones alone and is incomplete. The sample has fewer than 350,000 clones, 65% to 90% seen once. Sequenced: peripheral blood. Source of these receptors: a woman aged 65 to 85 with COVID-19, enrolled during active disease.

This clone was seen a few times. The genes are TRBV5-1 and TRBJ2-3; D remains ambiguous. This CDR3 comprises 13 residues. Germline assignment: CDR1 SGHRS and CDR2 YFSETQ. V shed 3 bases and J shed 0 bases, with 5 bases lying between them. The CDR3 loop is CASSSTSTDTQYF. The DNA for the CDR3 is TGCGCCAGCAGCTCCACTAGCACAGATACGCAGTATTTT.

CDR3 residues: CASSLEAGGTDTQYF. The CDR3 DNA sequence: TGTGCCAGCAGCTTGGAGGCAGGGGGCACAGATACGCAGTATTTT. V is TRBV5-8 and J is TRBJ2-3; tentative D call: TRBD1 (6 bases). Looked up from germline, CDR1 is SGHTS and CDR2 is YDEGEE. The CDR3 has 15 residues. The V gene lost 0 bases and the J gene lost 1 base, with 9 bases spanning the gap.

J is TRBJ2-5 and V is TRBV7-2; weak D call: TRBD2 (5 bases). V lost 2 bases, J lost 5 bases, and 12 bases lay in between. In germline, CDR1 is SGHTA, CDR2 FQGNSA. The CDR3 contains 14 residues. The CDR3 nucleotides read TGTGCCAGCAGCTTATCGAGGCCGGGGGAGACCCAGTACTTC. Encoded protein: CASSLSRPGETQYF.

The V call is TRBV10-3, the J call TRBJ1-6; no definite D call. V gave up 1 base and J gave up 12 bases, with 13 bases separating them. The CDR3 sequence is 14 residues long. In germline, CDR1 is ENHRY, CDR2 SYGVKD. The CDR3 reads CAISELAGGRPLHF. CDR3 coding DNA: TGTGCCATCAGTGAGTTGGCGGGAGGACGACCCCTCCACTTT.

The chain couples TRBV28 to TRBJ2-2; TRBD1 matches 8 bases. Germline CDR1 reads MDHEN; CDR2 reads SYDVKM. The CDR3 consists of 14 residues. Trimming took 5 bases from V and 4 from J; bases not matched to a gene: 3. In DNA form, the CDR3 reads TGTGCCAGCAGTCTAACAGGGGGCACCGGGGAGCTGTTTTTT. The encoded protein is CASSLTGGTGELFF.

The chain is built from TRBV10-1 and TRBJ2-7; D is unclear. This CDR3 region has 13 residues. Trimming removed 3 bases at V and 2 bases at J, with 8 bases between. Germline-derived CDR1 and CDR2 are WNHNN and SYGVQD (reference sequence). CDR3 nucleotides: TGCGCCAGCAGTGAAGGCCGGGCCTACGAGCAGTACTTC. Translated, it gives CASSEGRAYEQYF.